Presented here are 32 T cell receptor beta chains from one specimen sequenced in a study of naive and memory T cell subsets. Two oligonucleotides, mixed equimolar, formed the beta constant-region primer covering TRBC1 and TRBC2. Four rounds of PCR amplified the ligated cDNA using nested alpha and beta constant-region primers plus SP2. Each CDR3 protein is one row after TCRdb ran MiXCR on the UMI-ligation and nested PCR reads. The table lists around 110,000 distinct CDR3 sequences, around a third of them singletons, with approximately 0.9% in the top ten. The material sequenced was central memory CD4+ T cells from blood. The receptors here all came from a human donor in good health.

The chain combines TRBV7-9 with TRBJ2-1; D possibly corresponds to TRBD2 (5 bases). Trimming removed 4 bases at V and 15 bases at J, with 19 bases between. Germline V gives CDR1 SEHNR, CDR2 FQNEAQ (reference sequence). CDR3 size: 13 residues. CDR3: CASSSQVSDVRFF. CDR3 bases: TGTGCCAGCAGCTCCCAAGTTAGCGATGTTCGGTTCTTC.

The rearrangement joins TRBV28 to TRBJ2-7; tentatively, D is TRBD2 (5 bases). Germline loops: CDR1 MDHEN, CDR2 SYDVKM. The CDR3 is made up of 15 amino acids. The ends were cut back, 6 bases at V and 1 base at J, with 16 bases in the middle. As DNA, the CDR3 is TGTGCCAGCAGCGGATCCTTTCTAGCTTCCTACGAGCAGTACTTC. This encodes CASSGSFLASYEQYF.

The DNA for the CDR3 is TGCAGTGCTCCCGGGGTGTCCGAAAAGACCCAGTACTTC. Protein: CSAPGVSEKTQYF. The chain employs TRBV20-1 and TRBJ2-5; D possibly corresponds to TRBD2 (5 bases). The CDR3 contains 13 residues. The V end lost 5 bases, the J end lost 6 bases, and 16 bases lay between the germline ends. Germline V gives CDR1 DFQATT, CDR2 SNEGSKA (reference sequence).

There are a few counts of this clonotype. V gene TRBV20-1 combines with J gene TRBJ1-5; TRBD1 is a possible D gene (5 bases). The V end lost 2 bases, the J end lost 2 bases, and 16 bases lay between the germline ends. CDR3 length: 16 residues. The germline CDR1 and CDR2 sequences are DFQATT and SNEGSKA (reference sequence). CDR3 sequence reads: CSARSGATAGNQPQHF. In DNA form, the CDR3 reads TGCAGTGCTAGAAGTGGGGCAACAGCGGGCAATCAGCCCCAGCATTTT.

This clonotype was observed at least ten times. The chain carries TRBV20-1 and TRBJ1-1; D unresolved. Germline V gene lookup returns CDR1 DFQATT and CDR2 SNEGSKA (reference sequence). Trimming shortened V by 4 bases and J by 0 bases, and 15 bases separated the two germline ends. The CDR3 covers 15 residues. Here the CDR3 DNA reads TGCAGTGCTAACCAACCCGGGATAATGAACACTGAAGCTTTCTTT. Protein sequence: CSANQPGIMNTEAFF.

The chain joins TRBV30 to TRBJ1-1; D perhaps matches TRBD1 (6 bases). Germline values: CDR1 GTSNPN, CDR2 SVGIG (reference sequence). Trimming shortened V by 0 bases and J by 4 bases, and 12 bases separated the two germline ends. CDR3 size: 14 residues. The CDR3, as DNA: TGTGCCTGGAGTGTAAAGTTCAGGGGCACTGAAGCTTTCTTT. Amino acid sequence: CAWSVKFRGTEAFF.

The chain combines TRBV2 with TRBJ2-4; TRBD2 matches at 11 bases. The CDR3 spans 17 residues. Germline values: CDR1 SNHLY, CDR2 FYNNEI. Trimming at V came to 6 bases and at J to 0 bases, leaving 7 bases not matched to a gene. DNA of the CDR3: TGTGCCAGCAGAACCGGGACTAGCGGATTAGCCAAAAACATTCAGTACTTC. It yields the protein CASRTGTSGLAKNIQYF.

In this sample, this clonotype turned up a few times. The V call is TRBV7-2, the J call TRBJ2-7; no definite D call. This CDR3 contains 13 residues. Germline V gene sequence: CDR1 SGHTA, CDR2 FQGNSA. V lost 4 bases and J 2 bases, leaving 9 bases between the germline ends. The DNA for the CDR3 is TGTGCCAGCAGCTCGTACGGAACCTACGAGCAGTACTTC. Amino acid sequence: CASSSYGTYEQYF. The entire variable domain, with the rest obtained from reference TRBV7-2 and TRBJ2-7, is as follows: GAGVSQSPSNKVTEKGKDVELRCDPISGHTALYWYRQSLGQGLEFLIYFQGNSAPDKSGLPSDRFSAERTGGSVSTLTIQRTQQEDSAVYLCASSSYGTYEQYFGPGTRLTVT.

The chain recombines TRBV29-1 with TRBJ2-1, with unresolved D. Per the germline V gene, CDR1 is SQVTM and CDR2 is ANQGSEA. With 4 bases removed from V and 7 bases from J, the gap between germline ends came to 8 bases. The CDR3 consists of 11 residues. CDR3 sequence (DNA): TGCAGCGTTGCCCCTCCTAATGAGCAGTTCTTC. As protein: CSVAPPNEQFF.

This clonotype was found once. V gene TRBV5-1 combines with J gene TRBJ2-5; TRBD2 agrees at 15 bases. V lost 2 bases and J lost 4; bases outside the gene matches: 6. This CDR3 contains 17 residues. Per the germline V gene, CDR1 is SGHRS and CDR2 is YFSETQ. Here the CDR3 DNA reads TGCGCCAGCAGCTTACGGACTAGCGGGAGGGGGGCAGAGACCCAGTACTTC. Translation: CASSLRTSGRGAETQYF.

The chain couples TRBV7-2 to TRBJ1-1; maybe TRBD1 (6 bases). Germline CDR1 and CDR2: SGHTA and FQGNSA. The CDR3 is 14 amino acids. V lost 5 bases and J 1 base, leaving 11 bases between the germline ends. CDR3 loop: CASSEYRENTEAFF. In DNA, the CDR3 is TGTGCCAGCAGCGAATACAGGGAGAACACTGAAGCTTTCTTT.

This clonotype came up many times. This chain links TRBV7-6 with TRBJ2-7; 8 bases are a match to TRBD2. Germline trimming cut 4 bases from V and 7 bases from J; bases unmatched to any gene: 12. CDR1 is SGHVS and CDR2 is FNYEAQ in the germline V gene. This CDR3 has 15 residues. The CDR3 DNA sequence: TGTGCCAGCAGCTCTACCCGGGGGGGAACGGGAGAGCAGTACTTC. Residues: CASSSTRGGTGEQYF.

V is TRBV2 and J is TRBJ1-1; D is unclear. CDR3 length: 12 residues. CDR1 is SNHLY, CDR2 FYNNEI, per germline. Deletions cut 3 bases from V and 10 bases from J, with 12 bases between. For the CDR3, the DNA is TGTGCCAGCAGTGAGGGATCGGTCGGAGCTTTCTTT. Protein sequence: CASSEGSVGAFF.

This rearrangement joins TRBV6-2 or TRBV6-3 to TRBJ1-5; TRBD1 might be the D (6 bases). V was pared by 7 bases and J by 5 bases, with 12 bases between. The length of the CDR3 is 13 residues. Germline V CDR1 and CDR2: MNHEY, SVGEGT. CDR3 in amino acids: CASTSQGYQPQHF. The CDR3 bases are TGTGCCAGCACCTCACAGGGCTATCAGCCCCAGCATTTT.

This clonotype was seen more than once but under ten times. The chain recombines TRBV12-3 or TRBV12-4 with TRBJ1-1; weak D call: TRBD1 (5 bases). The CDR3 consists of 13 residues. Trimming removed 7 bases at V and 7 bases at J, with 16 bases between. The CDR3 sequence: CASNFQGGVEAFF. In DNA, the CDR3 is TGTGCCAGCAACTTTCAGGGAGGGGTTGAAGCTTTCTTT.

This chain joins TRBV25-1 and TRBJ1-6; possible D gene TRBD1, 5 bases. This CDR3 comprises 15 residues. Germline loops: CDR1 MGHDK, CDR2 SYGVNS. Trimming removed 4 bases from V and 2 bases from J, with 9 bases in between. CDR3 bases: TGTGCCAGCAGTGGGAGGGGTGCCTATAATTCACCCCTCCACTTT. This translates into CASSGRGAYNSPLHF. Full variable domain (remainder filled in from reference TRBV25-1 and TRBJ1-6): EADIYQTPRYLVIGTGKKITLECSQTMGHDKMYWYQQDPGMELHLIHYSYGVNSTEKGDLSSESTVSRIRTEHFPLTLESARPSHTSQYLCASSGRGAYNSPLHFGNGTRLTVT.

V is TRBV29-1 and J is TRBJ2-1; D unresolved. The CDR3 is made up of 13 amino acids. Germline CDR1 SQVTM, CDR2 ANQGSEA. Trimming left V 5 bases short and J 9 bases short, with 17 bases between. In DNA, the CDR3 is TGCAGCGTTTTTAGTCGGGCCGGTGGTGAGCAGTTCTTC. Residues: CSVFSRAGGEQFF.

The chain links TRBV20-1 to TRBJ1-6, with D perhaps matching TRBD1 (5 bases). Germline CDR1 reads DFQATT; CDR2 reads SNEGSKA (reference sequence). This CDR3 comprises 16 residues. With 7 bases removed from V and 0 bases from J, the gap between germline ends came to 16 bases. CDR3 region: CSGIPPGSSYNSPLHF. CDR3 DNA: TGCAGTGGAATACCACCAGGGAGCTCCTATAATTCACCCCTCCACTTT.

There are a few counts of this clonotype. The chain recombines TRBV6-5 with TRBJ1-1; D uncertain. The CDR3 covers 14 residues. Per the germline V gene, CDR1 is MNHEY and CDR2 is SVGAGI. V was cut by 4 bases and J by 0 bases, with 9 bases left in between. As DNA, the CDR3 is TGTGCCAGCAGTTCCGCTTTCCTGAACACTGAAGCTTTCTTT. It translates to CASSSAFLNTEAFF.

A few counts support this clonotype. The CDR3 protein is CSAILGSGTGGLDEQYF. CDR3 in DNA: TGCAGCGCCATACTAGGGTCCGGGACAGGGGGTTTGGACGAGCAGTACTTC. V gene TRBV29-1 combines with J gene TRBJ2-7, with 11 positions matching TRBD1. V shed 7 bases, J shed 5 bases, and the junction held 19 bases outside the gene matches. Germline V gene sequence: CDR1 SQVTM, CDR2 ANQGSEA. CDR3 length equals 17 residues.

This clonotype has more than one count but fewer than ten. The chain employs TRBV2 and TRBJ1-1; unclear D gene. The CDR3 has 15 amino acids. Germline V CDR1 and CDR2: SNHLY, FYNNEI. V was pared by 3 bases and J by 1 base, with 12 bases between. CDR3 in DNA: TGTGCCAGCAGTGACTCAACCTTATCGAACACTGAAGCTTTCTTT. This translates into CASSDSTLSNTEAFF.

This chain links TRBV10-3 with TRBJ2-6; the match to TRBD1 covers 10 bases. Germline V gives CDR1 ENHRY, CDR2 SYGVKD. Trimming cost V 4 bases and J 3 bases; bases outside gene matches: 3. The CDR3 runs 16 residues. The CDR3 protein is CAISGDRGRGANVLTF. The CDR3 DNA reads TGTGCCATCAGTGGGGACAGGGGCCGTGGGGCCAACGTCCTGACTTTC.

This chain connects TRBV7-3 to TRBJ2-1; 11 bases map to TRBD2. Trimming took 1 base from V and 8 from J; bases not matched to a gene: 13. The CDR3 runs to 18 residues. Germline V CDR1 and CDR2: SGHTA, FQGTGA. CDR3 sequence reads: CASSLSIGSSGRAHEQFF. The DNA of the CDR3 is TGTGCCAGCAGCTTAAGTATTGGGAGTAGCGGGAGGGCCCATGAGCAGTTCTTC. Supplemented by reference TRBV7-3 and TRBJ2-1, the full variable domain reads GAGVSQTPSNKVTEKGKYVELRCDPISGHTALYWYRQSLGQGPEFLIYFQGTGAADDSGLPNDRFFAVRPEGSVSTLKIQRTERGDSAVYLCASSLSIGSSGRAHEQFFGPGTRLTVL.

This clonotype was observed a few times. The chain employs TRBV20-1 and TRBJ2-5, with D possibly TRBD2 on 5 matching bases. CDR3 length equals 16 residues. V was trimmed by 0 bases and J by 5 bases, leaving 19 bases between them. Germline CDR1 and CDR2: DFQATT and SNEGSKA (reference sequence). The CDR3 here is CSARDPRGQKVETQYF. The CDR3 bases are TGCAGTGCTAGAGATCCCAGAGGGCAAAAGGTGGAGACCCAGTACTTC.

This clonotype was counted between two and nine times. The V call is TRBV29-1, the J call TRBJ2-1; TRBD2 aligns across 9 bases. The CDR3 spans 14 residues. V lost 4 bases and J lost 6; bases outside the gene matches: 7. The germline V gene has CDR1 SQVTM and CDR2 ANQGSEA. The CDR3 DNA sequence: TGCAGCGTTGGGCTAGCGGGAATTAGCAATGAGCAGTTCTTC. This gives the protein CSVGLAGISNEQFF.

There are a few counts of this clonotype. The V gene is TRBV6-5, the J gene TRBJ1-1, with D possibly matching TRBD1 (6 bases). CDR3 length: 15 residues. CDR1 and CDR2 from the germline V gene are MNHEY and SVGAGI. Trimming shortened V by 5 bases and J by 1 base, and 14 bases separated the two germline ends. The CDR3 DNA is TGTGCCAGCAGTATCAAATGGGGGCGGAACACTGAAGCTTTCTTT. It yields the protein CASSIKWGRNTEAFF.

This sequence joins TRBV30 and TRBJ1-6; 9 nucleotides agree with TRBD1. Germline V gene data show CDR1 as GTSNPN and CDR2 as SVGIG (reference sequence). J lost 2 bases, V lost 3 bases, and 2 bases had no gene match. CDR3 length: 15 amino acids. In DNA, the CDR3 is TGTGCCTGGAGGAGACAGGGGGCCTATAATTCACCCCTCCACTTT. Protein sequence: CAWRRQGAYNSPLHF.

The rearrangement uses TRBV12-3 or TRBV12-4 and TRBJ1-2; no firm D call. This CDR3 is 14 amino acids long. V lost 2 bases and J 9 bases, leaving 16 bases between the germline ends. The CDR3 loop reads CASSLRDSGVSYTF. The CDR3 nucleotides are TGTGCCAGCAGTTTAAGGGATTCCGGGGTTAGCTACACCTTC.

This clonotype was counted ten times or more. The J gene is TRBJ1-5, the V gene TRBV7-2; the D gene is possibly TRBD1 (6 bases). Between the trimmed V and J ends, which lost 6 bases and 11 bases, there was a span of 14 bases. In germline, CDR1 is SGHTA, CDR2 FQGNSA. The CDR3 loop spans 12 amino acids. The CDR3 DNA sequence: TGTGCCAGCAGGCAGGGGCGAGAGGCCCAGCATTTT. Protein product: CASRQGREAQHF.

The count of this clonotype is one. The CDR3 is CASSPSGSSGELFF. CDR3 sequence (DNA): TGTGCCAGCAGTCCTAGCGGGAGTTCCGGGGAGCTGTTTTTT. This chain links TRBV12-3 or TRBV12-4 with TRBJ2-2; 10 bases fit TRBD2. The length of the CDR3 is 14 residues. V trimming: 5 bases; J trimming: 6 bases; junction bases outside the gene matches: 3.

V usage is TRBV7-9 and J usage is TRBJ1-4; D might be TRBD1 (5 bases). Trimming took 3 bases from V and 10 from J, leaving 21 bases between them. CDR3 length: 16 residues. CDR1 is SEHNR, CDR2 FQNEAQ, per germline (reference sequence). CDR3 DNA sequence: TGTGCCAGCAGCTTTGGGGACTTCCGAGCGTCTGGAAAACTGTTTTTT. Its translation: CASSFGDFRASGKLFF.

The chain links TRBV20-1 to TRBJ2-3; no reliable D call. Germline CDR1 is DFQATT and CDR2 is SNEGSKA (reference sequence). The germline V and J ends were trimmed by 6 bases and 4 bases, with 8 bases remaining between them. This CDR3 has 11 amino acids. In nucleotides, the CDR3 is TGCAGTGCCCGCCCCGCAGATACGCAGTATTTT. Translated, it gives CSARPADTQYF.